These 18 T cell receptor beta chains were all obtained from the same sample, sequenced in a study of OX40 agonist ivuxolimab in advanced cancers. Receptors were amplified or captured by the immunoSEQ multiplex PCR assay. TCRdb carries this immuneACCESS record with in-frame sequences only. Its versions omit some clonotypes, under half of them owing to an unresolved V gene in the studies checked, with the rest unexplained. This sample holds 96,000 or so clones; around 90% were observed only once. Roughly 1.6% of the sample is in the top ten clones. This specimen consisted of CD4+ or CD8+ T cells sorted from blood, obtained in a trial of the OX40 agonist ivuxolimab. The receptor source for this set is an adult with an advanced solid tumor such as melanoma, head and neck, liver or kidney cancer.

The V gene is TRBV27, the J gene TRBJ1-1; D is possibly TRBD1 (5 bases). The CDR3 extends over 15 amino acids. V was pared by 5 bases and J by 0 bases, with 13 bases between. Germline CDR1 is MNHEY and CDR2 is SMNVEV (reference sequence). CDR3: CASSTRMGVNTEAFF. For the CDR3, the DNA is TGTGCCAGCAGTACGCGGATGGGGGTGAACACTGAAGCTTTCTTT.

The V gene is TRBV28, the J gene TRBJ2-7, with D tentatively TRBD2 (6 bases). CDR1 MDHEN and CDR2 SYDVKM come from the germline V gene. Trimming took off 7 bases at V and 6 bases at J, with 19 bases between the two ends. This CDR3 has 14 residues. The CDR3 protein is CASTPRRARGEQYF. As DNA, the CDR3 is TGTGCCAGCACCCCCCGGAGGGCCCGGGGCGAGCAGTACTTC. The full variable domain, completed using reference TRBV28 and TRBJ2-7, is DVKVTQSSRYLVKRTGEKVFLECVQDMDHENMFWYRQDPGLGLRLIYFSYDVKMKEKGDIPEGYSVSREKKERFSLILESASTNQTSMYLCASTPRRARGEQYFGPGTRLTVT.

The chain links TRBV4-1 to TRBJ1-1; D is undetermined. Germline lookup yields CDR1 MGHRA and CDR2 YSYEKL. This CDR3 spans 18 amino acids. Trimming took 0 bases from V and 1 from J, leaving 18 bases between them. The CDR3 reads CASSQDRMMVGKNTEAFF. CDR3 sequence (DNA): TGCGCCAGCAGCCAAGATCGGATGATGGTGGGCAAGAACACTGAAGCTTTCTTT.

The rearrangement joins TRBV7-6 to TRBJ1-4, with D uncertain. Germline CDR1 and CDR2: SGHVS and FNYEAQ. With 6 bases removed from V and 8 bases from J, the gap between germline ends came to 19 bases. This CDR3 comprises 15 residues. CDR3 DNA sequence: TGTGCCAGCAGTCGACCCCTCAGAATAGGGGAAAAACTGTTTTTT. This sequence encodes CASSRPLRIGEKLFF.

The chain couples TRBV4-1 to TRBJ1-4; weak D call: TRBD1 (6 bases). The germline V and J ends were trimmed by 5 bases and 8 bases, with 18 bases remaining between them. This CDR3 spans 15 amino acids. Per the germline V gene, CDR1 is MGHRA and CDR2 is YSYEKL. The CDR3: CASSYGGRAGEKLFF. As DNA, the CDR3 is TGCGCCAGCAGCTACGGGGGCAGAGCAGGGGAAAAACTGTTTTTT.

CDR3 sequence: CASSLVQGGTEAFF. CDR3 bases: TGTGCCAGCAGCTTAGTACAAGGGGGAACTGAAGCTTTCTTT. This chain uses TRBV7-3 with TRBJ1-1; TRBD1 might be the D (6 bases). This CDR3 region has 14 residues. Germline CDR1 is SGHTA and CDR2 is FQGTGA. The germline V and J ends were trimmed by 2 bases and 5 bases, with 12 bases remaining between them.

V gene TRBV19 combines with J gene TRBJ2-1; no reliable D call. Between the trimmed V and J ends, which lost 3 bases and 3 bases, there was a span of 0 bases. CDR1 is LNHDA, CDR2 SQIVND, per germline (reference sequence). The CDR3 is 11 residues long. The CDR3 nucleotides are TGTGCCAGTAGTATCTACAATGAGCAGTTCTTC. This sequence encodes CASSIYNEQFF.

The chain uses TRBV10-3 and TRBJ2-3; 8 nucleotides align to TRBD1. This CDR3 region has 14 residues. Looked up from germline, CDR1 is ENHRY and CDR2 is SYGVKD. J was trimmed by 9 bases and V by 3 bases; bases with no gene match: 8. DNA for the CDR3: TGTGCCATCAGTGAAGGGCAGGGACAGGTCACGCAGTATTTT. Translated, it gives CAISEGQGQVTQYF.

This chain joins TRBV9 and TRBJ2-4; unclear D gene. Trimming took off 0 bases at V and 0 bases at J, with 13 bases between the two ends. Looked up from germline, CDR1 is SGDLS and CDR2 is YYNGEE. The CDR3 is 17 residues long. The CDR3 bases are TGTGCCAGCAGCGTAGCGGGCGGCCCCTTAGCCAAAAACATTCAGTACTTC. Translation: CASSVAGGPLAKNIQYF.

The chain uses TRBV6-1 and TRBJ1-5; perhaps TRBD1 as D (6 bases). Germline CDR1 is MNHNS and CDR2 is SASEGT. The V and J ends lost 10 bases and 0 bases respectively, with 16 bases between them. The CDR3 consists of 15 residues. CDR3 residues: CATLNRQVSNQPQHF. The CDR3 bases are TGTGCCACGCTAAACAGACAGGTTAGCAATCAGCCCCAGCATTTT.

This clone turned up a few times. Other DNA sequences of this sample code for an identical CDR3. The chain employs TRBV25-1 and TRBJ1-2; 8 bases fit TRBD1. The length of the CDR3 is 16 residues. The junction had 13 bases not matched to a gene; V was cut back by 2 bases and J by 8 bases. Germline CDR1 reads MGHDK; CDR2 reads SYGVNS. The CDR3 DNA follows: TGTGCCAGCAGTGAAGGTGGCCCCAGGGGGCGAGGAGGCTACACCTTC. Amino acids: CASSEGGPRGRGGYTF.

The chain joins TRBV30 to TRBJ1-1; TRBD1 agrees at 7 bases. The CDR3 sequence is 12 residues long. V lost 4 bases to trimming and J lost 11 bases; unmatched junction nucleotides: 10. In germline, CDR1 is GTSNPN, CDR2 SVGIG (reference sequence). CDR3 coding DNA: TGTGCCTGGACCATGGAGGGGGCTTGGGCTTTCTTT. This gives the protein CAWTMEGAWAFF.

The V gene is TRBV5-1, the J gene TRBJ1-4; tentatively, D is TRBD1 (6 bases). The CDR3 runs to 16 residues. Germline V gene lookup returns CDR1 SGHRS and CDR2 YFSETQ. V shed 2 bases and J shed 7 bases, with 18 bases lying between them. The CDR3 loop is CASSLGGGLQVEKLFF. CDR3 nucleotides: TGCGCCAGCAGCTTAGGGGGAGGTCTTCAAGTTGAAAAACTGTTTTTT.

The V and J genes are TRBV29-1 and TRBJ2-3, with TRBD2 matching over 8 bases. The germline V gene has CDR1 SQVTM and CDR2 ANQGSEA. The CDR3 has 15 amino acids. The ends lost 7 bases at V and 7 bases at J; junction bases unmatched: 16. The CDR3 reads CSELKRVSGKNTQYF. The DNA for the CDR3 is TGCAGCGAACTTAAGAGGGTTAGCGGGAAGAATACGCAGTATTTT.

The gene calls are TRBV5-5 and TRBJ2-1; TRBD1 aligns across 9 bases. The CDR3 length is 14 residues. In germline, CDR1 is SGHKS, CDR2 YYEKEE (reference sequence). V lost 4 bases and J lost 7; bases outside the gene matches: 6. CDR3 loop: CASSRQGVRNEQFF. In nucleotides, the CDR3 is TGTGCCAGCAGCCGACAGGGGGTTAGAAATGAGCAGTTCTTC. The full variable domain, its missing parts supplied by reference TRBV5-5 and TRBJ2-1, is DAGVTQSPTHLIKTRGQQVTLRCSPISGHKSVSWYQQVLGQGPQFIFQYYEKEERGRGNFPDRFSARQFPNYSSELNVNALLLGDSALYLCASSRQGVRNEQFFGPGTRLTVL.

V usage is TRBV30 and J usage is TRBJ2-7, with 8 bases that match TRBD2. CDR3 length: 14 amino acids. Germline V gene lookup returns CDR1 GTSNPN and CDR2 SVGIG (reference sequence). Unmatched junction bases numbered 12, after V lost 5 bases and J lost 6 bases. CDR3 in DNA: TGTGCCTGGGGACCGTTAGCGGGACGGTCCGAGCAGTACTTC. Encoded protein: CAWGPLAGRSEQYF.

This sequence joins TRBV5-6 and TRBJ2-2; D uncertain. V was cut by 0 bases and J by 6 bases, with 6 bases left in between. The CDR3 is 13 amino acids. The V gene's germline CDR1 is SGHDT and CDR2 YYEEEE. Here the CDR3 reads CASSLGPAGELFF. The CDR3 DNA reads TGTGCCAGCAGCTTGGGTCCGGCCGGGGAGCTGTTTTTT. The entire variable domain, with the rest obtained from reference TRBV5-6 and TRBJ2-2, is as follows: DAGVTQSPTHLIKTRGQQVTLRCSPKSGHDTVSWYQQALGQGPQFIFQYYEEEERQRGNFPDRFSGHQFPNYSSELNVNALLLGDSALYLCASSLGPAGELFFGEGSRLTVL.

This rearrangement joins TRBV19 to TRBJ1-1; D ambiguous. The V end lost 6 bases, the J end lost 8 bases, and 19 bases lay between the germline ends. Germline lookup yields CDR1 LNHDA and CDR2 SQIVND (reference sequence). This CDR3 is 14 amino acids long. CDR3 residues: CASSSGRRGTEAFF. CDR3 nucleotides: TGTGCCAGTAGCTCCGGGCGGCGGGGAACGGAAGCTTTCTTT.